These T cell receptor beta chains were read from a single sample in a study of T cell responses to AZD1222 COVID-19 vaccine. Produced via immunoSEQ multiplex PCR; TCRdb's table is partial and in-frame only. The table has about 74,000 clones, less than 95% seen once. The sequences come from peripheral blood, collected 28 days after the second AZD1222 dose. Receptor source: an adult who received the AZD1222 COVID-19 vaccine. Both conserved end residues are part of each CDR3. Fields, in order: D gene, V gene, J gene, clone size, CDR3 protein, CDR3 DNA. The D gene is left open where the match is weak. Where a row states a size, it is once, few, many or the class of an expanded clone; other rows omit it.

TRBD1	TRBV11-2	TRBJ2-1	-	CASSLGTGSYNEQFF	TGTGCCAGCAGCCTAGGGACAGGCTCCTACAATGAGCAGTTCTTC
-	TRBV28	TRBJ1-2	-	CASSARQWAAGYTF	TGTGCCAGCAGTGCCCGACAGTGGGCTGCAGGCTACACCTTC
TRBD1	TRBV6-2/TRBV6-3	TRBJ1-1	-	CASSYEGTARGDTEAFF	TGTGCCAGCAGTTACGAAGGGACAGCGCGGGGGGACACTGAAGCTTTCTTT
-	TRBV6-5	TRBJ2-7	-	CASRNQRGGTYEQYF	TGTGCCAGCAGGAACCAGAGGGGAGGAACCTACGAGCAGTACTTC
TRBD1	TRBV5-1	TRBJ2-1	-	CASSTSPPVTGGGNEQFF	TGCGCCAGCAGCACGAGTCCGCCGGTGACAGGGGGGGGGAATGAGCAGTTCTTC
-	TRBV2	TRBJ2-3	-	CASSLSGVQDTQYF	TGTGCCAGCAGTTTATCGGGAGTGCAAGATACGCAGTATTTT
-	TRBV5-8	TRBJ1-1	-	CASSLVGRYTEAFF	TGTGCCAGCAGCTTAGTTGGTCGGTACACTGAAGCTTTCTTT
TRBD1	TRBV10-3	TRBJ2-2	few	CASKGQGADTGELFF	TGTGCCAGCAAAGGACAGGGTGCTGACACCGGGGAGCTGTTTTTT
-	TRBV7-3	TRBJ2-1	-	CASSLGDGEQFF	TGTGCCAGCAGCCTGGGGGACGGCGAGCAGTTCTTC
-	TRBV28	TRBJ1-5	-	CASSTGFRGNQPQHF	TGTGCCAGCAGTACAGGGTTCCGCGGTAATCAGCCCCAGCATTTT
-	TRBV11-3	TRBJ2-7	-	CASSLRRQYF	TGTGCCAGCAGCTTACGCAGGCAGTACTTC
-	TRBV23-1	TRBJ2-6	-	CASSQPCVGGANVLTF	TGCGCCAGCAGTCAACCCTGTGTGGGTGGGGCCAACGTCCTGACTTTC